The next 16 T cell receptor beta chains were all read from a single sample in a study of tissue T cells after allogeneic stem cell transplantation. Produced via immunoSEQ multiplex PCR; TCRdb's table is partial and in-frame only. The sample records tens of thousands of clones, roughly 72% being singletons. The sequencing sample was made of spleen. Receptors were obtained from a female BALB/c mouse in good health. The strain is characterized by the MHC haplotype H2-d.

This clone was detected a few times. Gene names are the mouse ones. The missing CDR3 end, 1 residue past where the read stops, is filled in from the germline J gene. The V and J genes are TRBV20 and TRBJ2-7; 11 nucleotides match TRBD2. Germline loops: CDR1 GFQATS, CDR2 STVNSAI. This CDR3 is built from 12 residues. V was clipped by 7 bases and J by 5 bases; unmatched bases: 4. CDR3 region: CGVMDWGDEQYF. The CDR3 bases that were read are TGTGGTGTCATGGACTGGGGGGATGAACAGTAC.

Note on this clone: Gene names and germline refer to mouse. The sample has other DNA sequences that encode this CDR3 too. CDR3 bases read: TGTGCCAGCAGTCGACTGGGGGCCTATGAACAGTAC. This codes for CASSRLGAYEQY. The complete CDR3 protein is CASSRLGAYEQYF. The chain couples TRBV14 to TRBJ2-7; 9 bases are shared with TRBD2. The CDR3 end is not reached by the read, which stops 1 residue before it; the germline J gene fills it in. Per germline, CDR1 SGHDT and CDR2 FRDEAV. The ends lost 4 bases at V and 2 bases at J; junction bases unmatched: 1. This CDR3 has 13 amino acids.

About this clone: The germline and genes are mouse ones. The CDR3 end falls 1 residue outside the read, so it is completed with the germline J gene. The chain is built from TRBV13-2 and TRBJ2-4; D call uncertain. Trimming shortened V by 0 bases and J by 8 bases, and 13 bases separated the two germline ends. Germline V gene sequence: CDR1 NNHNN, CDR2 SYGAGS (reference sequence). The CDR3 loop spans 14 amino acids. The sequenced part of the CDR3 DNA is TGTGCCAGCGGTGATGCCCTGCGGCGGTCCACCTTGTAC. Protein product: CASGDALRRSTLY. The CDR3 as a whole reads CASGDALRRSTLYF.

A word on this clone: These gene names are mouse names. The CDR3 is cut off 1 residue early in the read; its end comes from the germline J gene. The J gene is TRBJ2-3, the V gene TRBV1; D uncertain. The CDR3 is 12 amino acids. With 0 bases removed from V and 4 bases from J, the gap between germline ends came to 2 bases. Germline loops: CDR1 NSQYPW, CDR2 LRSPGD (reference sequence). The covered CDR3 bases are TGCACCTGCAGTGCAGAGACAGAAACGCTGTAT. Translated, it gives CTCSAETETLY. The entire CDR3 protein reads CTCSAETETLYF.

Turning to this clone: Genes here carry mouse names. The read falls 1 residue short of the CDR3 end, and the missing part is taken from the germline J gene. V is TRBV19 and J is TRBJ2-5, with D perhaps matching TRBD2 (5 bases). The CDR3 sequence is 14 residues long. Germline values: CDR1 FNHDT, CDR2 SITEND (reference sequence). V shed 0 bases and J shed 2 bases, with 7 bases lying between them. The sequenced part of the CDR3 DNA is TGTGCCAGCAGTATAGGCTGGGTCCAAGACACCCAGTAC. Encoded protein: CASSIGWVQDTQY. In full, the CDR3 is CASSIGWVQDTQYF.

This clone was observed a single time. Gene names refer to mouse genes. Read data end 1 residue before the CDR3 end; the end is taken from the germline J gene. The J gene is TRBJ2-2, the V gene TRBV14, with 7 positions matching TRBD1. Germline V gene sequence: CDR1 SGHDT, CDR2 FRDEAV. J lost 2 bases, V lost 5 bases, and 3 bases had no gene match. There are 14 residues in the CDR3. This chain's CDR3 is CASSPTGNTGQLYF. The covered CDR3 bases are TGTGCCAGCAGCCCGACAGGGAACACCGGGCAGCTCTAC. Drawing the rest from reference TRBV14 and TRBJ2-2, the complete variable domain is EAGVTQSPRYAVLQEGQAVSFWCDPISGHDTLYWYQQPRDQGPQLLVYFRDEAVIDNSQLPSDRFSAVRPKGTNSTLKIQSAKQGDTATYLCASSPTGNTGQLYFGEGSKLTVL.

This clone was observed a single time. The germline and genes are mouse ones. Coverage ceases 1 residue before the CDR3 finishes, and the germline J gene fills in the end. The chain employs TRBV29 and TRBJ1-1; D gene unclear. V dropped 3 bases and J dropped 3 bases, with 5 bases sitting between them. Germline-derived CDR1 and CDR2 are MSHET and SYDVDS. The CDR3 runs to 12 residues. The sequenced CDR3 bases are TGTGCTAGCAGTTTTACAGACACAGAAGTCTTC. This encodes CASSFTDTEVF. The full-length CDR3 reads as CASSFTDTEVFF.

Details on this clone: Gene names are the mouse ones. The CDR3 extends 1 residue past the end of the read, so its final part is completed from the germline J gene. This chain joins TRBV1 and TRBJ2-1, with D possibly matching TRBD1 (6 bases). The CDR3 covers 14 residues. Trimming cost V 4 bases and J 0 bases, with 7 bases left between them. Germline CDR1 reads NSQYPW; CDR2 reads LRSPGD (reference sequence). The part of the CDR3 DNA that was read is TGCACCTGCAGTGGGGGACATAACTATGCTGAGCAGTTC. This encodes CTCSGGHNYAEQF. The complete CDR3 sequence is CTCSGGHNYAEQFF. Full variable domain (rest looked up from reference TRBV1 and TRBJ2-1): VTLLEQNPRWRLVPRGQAVNLRCILKNSQYPWMSWYQQDLQKQLQWLFTLRSPGDKEVKSLPGADYLATRVTDTELRLQVANMSQGRTLYCTCSGGHNYAEQFFGPGTRLTVL.

This clone was seen only once. The listed genes are named as in mouse. From the germline J gene comes the end of the CDR3, since the read stops 1 residue before it. J is TRBJ2-1 and V is TRBV13-2; a weak D match, TRBD1 (6 bases). This CDR3 spans 15 amino acids. Trimming shortened V by 2 bases and J by 3 bases, and 12 bases separated the two germline ends. Germline lookup yields CDR1 NNHNN and CDR2 SYGAGS (reference sequence). The CDR3: CASGEPGQLYAEQFF. Partial CDR3 DNA: TGTGCCAGCGGTGAGCCGGGACAACTCTATGCTGAGCAGTTC.

Turning to this clone: Gene labels here are mouse ones. The read gets to within 1 residue of the CDR3 end, and the germline J gene fills in the rest. The rearrangement links TRBV26 to TRBJ1-3, with D uncertain. Between the trimmed V and J ends, which lost 0 bases and 0 bases, there was a span of 3 bases. Germline V gives CDR1 KGHPV, CDR2 FQNQEV (reference sequence). The CDR3 is 14 amino acids. CDR3: CASSLSASGNTLYF. CDR3 DNA, as far as it was read: TGTGCCAGCAGTCTGTCAGCTTCTGGAAATACGCTCTAT.

Note on this clone: Gene names denote mouse genes. Coverage ceases 1 residue before the CDR3 finishes, and the germline J gene fills in the end. V usage is TRBV20 and J usage is TRBJ2-4; D not certain. The CDR3 covers 13 residues. Germline V gene data show CDR1 as GFQATS and CDR2 as STVNSAI. V was pared by 2 bases and J by 6 bases, with 12 bases between. The CDR3 DNA, read in part, is TGTGGTGCTAGGTACGGGAGAGGGAACACCTTGTAC. This translates into CGARYGRGNTLY. The full CDR3 protein reads CGARYGRGNTLYF.

Comments on this clone: Genes and germline come from the mouse. The read halts 1 residue ahead of the CDR3 end, with the missing end drawn from the germline J gene. The chain is built from TRBV3 and TRBJ2-5, with D possibly matching TRBD2 (6 bases). V lost 2 bases and J 1 base, leaving 10 bases between the germline ends. This CDR3 is built from 15 residues. Germline V gives CDR1 SNHLY, CDR2 FYNGKV (reference sequence). Partial CDR3 DNA: TGTGCCAGCAGCTTATTCCTGGGGTACCAAGACACCCAGTAC. It codes for CASSLFLGYQDTQY. The whole CDR3 protein reads CASSLFLGYQDTQYF.

A word on this clone: Gene names follow the mouse nomenclature. The CDR3 goes on 1 residue after the read ends, and that part is filled in from the germline J gene. The sample holds other DNA sequences that translate to the same CDR3. The chain employs TRBV19 and TRBJ1-1, with D possibly TRBD1 on 6 matching bases. The CDR3 is 14 amino acids. Germline CDR1 is FNHDT and CDR2 is SITEND (reference sequence). The V gene lost 0 bases and the J gene lost 0 bases, with 6 bases spanning the gap. Incomplete CDR3 DNA: TGTGCCAGCAGTATAGGGACAGCAAACACAGAAGTCTTC. Protein product: CASSIGTANTEVF. The entire CDR3 is CASSIGTANTEVFF.

Note on this clone: The germline and genes are mouse ones. With the read ending 1 residue before the CDR3 end, the germline J gene is used to fill in that end. The V gene is TRBV13-1, the J gene TRBJ2-5; D is unclear. CDR1 and CDR2 (germline): NSHNY, SYGAGN. Trimming removed 1 base at V and 1 base at J, with 7 bases between. The CDR3 extends over 14 amino acids. The CDR3: CASSDTTDQDTQYF. CDR3 bases read: TGTGCCAGCAGTGATACAACAGACCAAGACACCCAGTAC.

This clone was observed a single time. These gene names are mouse names. The CDR3 extends 1 residue past the end of the read, so its final part is completed from the germline J gene. The V gene is TRBV19, the J gene TRBJ1-1; TRBD1 might be the D (6 bases). Trimming pared 1 base from V and 8 bases from J, leaving 9 bases between. Germline CDR1 is FNHDT and CDR2 is SITEND (reference sequence). The CDR3 covers 12 residues. The CDR3 spells CASSIRQGEVFF. The CDR3 DNA, read in part, is TGTGCCAGCAGTATAAGGCAGGGGGAAGTCTTC.

Points on this clone: Mouse gene names apply. The CDR3 extends 1 residue past the end of the read, so its final part is completed from the germline J gene. The rearrangement links TRBV13-2 to TRBJ1-4; 8 bases line up with TRBD1. V dropped 0 bases and J dropped 3; count of bases not matched to a gene: 4. Looked up from germline, CDR1 is NNHNN and CDR2 is SYGAGS (reference sequence). The CDR3 is 16 amino acids. The CDR3 DNA, read in part, is TGTGCCAGCGGTGATGCTGGACAGGGAACCAACGAAAGATTATTT. Its translation: CASGDAGQGTNERLF. The whole CDR3 protein is CASGDAGQGTNERLFF.